The sequence of this T cell receptor beta chain was determined in a study of cytomegalovirus exposure and HLA in healthy donors. Study results and limitations: Earlier results showed most TCR beta V segments being productive about 87% or about 30% of the time.

This clone is a singleton in its sample. Its cognate antigen is unknown. PCR primers comprised 60 Vbeta and 13 Jbeta primers. The protocol was immunoSEQ multiplex PCR, while the TCRdb copy is restricted to in-frame clones and leaves out a portion. This table has about 65,000 clones, 70% to 80% appearing once. This TCR derives from a girl aged 5-17 years in good health and CMV-seropositive. The specimen was PBMCs.

The CDR3 DNA is TGTGCCAGCAGTTGGCGGGAAATTCGTAATTCACCCCTCCACTTT. Residues: CASSWREIRNSPLHF. The chain employs TRBV28 and TRBJ1-6, with D hard to call. The V end lost 4 bases, the J end lost 6 bases, and 13 bases lay between the germline ends. The CDR3 length is 15 residues. Germline assignment: CDR1 MDHEN and CDR2 SYDVKM.